The 32 T cell receptor beta chains given below trace back to one sample, sequenced in a study of blood T cell repertoires in COVID-19. Produced via immunoSEQ multiplex PCR; TCRdb's table is partial and in-frame only. This sample has about 270,000 clones, with 86% found just once. Sequenced: PBMCs or T cells enriched from blood (not recorded which). All receptors derive from a woman between 18 and 30 years old who had recovered from COVID-19.

The chain uses TRBV28 and TRBJ1-4, with D perhaps matching TRBD1 (6 bases). CDR3 length: 14 residues. The germline V and J ends were trimmed by 4 bases and 7 bases, with 13 bases remaining between them. The germline V gene encodes CDR1 MDHEN and CDR2 SYDVKM. The CDR3 bases are TGTGCCAGCAGTTACCCCCCAGGGGTTGAAAAACTGTTTTTT. Protein sequence: CASSYPPGVEKLFF.

J is TRBJ2-5 and V is TRBV9, with 11 bases fitting TRBD2. Germline V gene lookup returns CDR1 SGDLS and CDR2 YYNGEE. J was trimmed by 5 bases and V by 4 bases; bases with no gene match: 7. This CDR3 has 15 amino acids. The CDR3 reads CASSPGTSGFETQYF. CDR3 DNA: TGTGCCAGCAGCCCCGGGACTAGCGGTTTTGAGACCCAGTACTTC.

This chain uses TRBV4-2 with TRBJ2-1; D remains ambiguous. Germline V gene data show CDR1 as LGHNA and CDR2 as YNFKEQ. The CDR3 runs 16 residues. V was trimmed by 4 bases and J by 0 bases, leaving 13 bases between them. CDR3 sequence (DNA): TGTGCCAGCAGCCGCGATCTAGGTGGCTCCTACAATGAGCAGTTCTTC. Protein: CASSRDLGGSYNEQFF.

The V gene is TRBV3-1 (or the pseudogene TRBV3-2), the J gene TRBJ2-2; possibly TRBD2 for D (5 bases). There are 16 residues in the CDR3. The germline V gene has CDR1 LGHDT and CDR2 YNNKEL (reference sequence). V shed 4 bases and J shed 5 bases, with 17 bases lying between them. The CDR3: CASSPLAGGGTGELFF. CDR3 in DNA: TGTGCCAGCAGCCCATTGGCGGGTGGCGGGACCGGGGAGCTGTTTTTT.

The V gene is TRBV4-3, the J gene TRBJ1-4; the D gene is possibly TRBD1 (6 bases). Trimming took off 4 bases at V and 8 bases at J, with 17 bases between the two ends. Germline CDR1 is LGHNA and CDR2 is YSLEER. The CDR3 spans 15 residues. CDR3 bases: TGCGCCAGCAGCCCAACCACAGGGAGTGTAGAAAAACTGTTTTTT. Translating gives CASSPTTGSVEKLFF.

The rearrangement joins TRBV12-5 to TRBJ1-2; 9 nucleotides agree with TRBD1. Germline trimming cut 5 bases from V and 4 bases from J; bases unmatched to any gene: 8. This CDR3 has 15 amino acids. Germline V gene lookup returns CDR1 LGHNT and CDR2 FRNRAP. Written as DNA, the CDR3 is TGTGCTAGTGGTGACACAGGGGGCGGAAGCTATGGCTACACCTTC. Translation: CASGDTGGGSYGYTF.

J is TRBJ2-3 and V is TRBV29-1; maybe TRBD2 (6 bases). Trimming took 3 bases from V and 0 from J, leaving 10 bases between them. This CDR3 has 14 residues. Germline V gene lookup returns CDR1 SQVTM and CDR2 ANQGSEA. CDR3 residues: CSVDGSWSTDTQYF. CDR3 DNA sequence: TGCAGCGTTGACGGGAGTTGGAGCACAGATACGCAGTATTTT.

The chain carries TRBV5-1 and TRBJ2-7; D gene ambiguous. V lost 0 bases, J lost 3 bases, and 10 bases lay in between. Germline V gene lookup returns CDR1 SGHRS and CDR2 YFSETQ. This CDR3 region has 14 residues. CDR3 in amino acids: CASSLVEPGYEQYF. CDR3 in DNA: TGCGCCAGCAGCTTGGTGGAGCCCGGCTACGAGCAGTACTTC. Combining the CDR3 with reference TRBV5-1 and TRBJ2-7 gives the whole variable domain KAGVTQTPRYLIKTRGQQVTLSCSPISGHRSVSWYQQTPGQGLQFLFEYFSETQRNKGNFPGRFSGRQFSNSRSEMNVSTLELGDSALYLCASSLVEPGYEQYFGPGTRLTVT.

The chain is built from TRBV29-1 and TRBJ1-1; D is uncertain. The V gene's germline CDR1 is SQVTM and CDR2 ANQGSEA. The CDR3 has 13 amino acids. The ends were cut back, 2 bases at V and 5 bases at J, with 12 bases in the middle. In DNA, the CDR3 is TGCAGCGTTGAAAGAAGCGGAAAGACTGAAGCTTTCTTT. Translating gives CSVERSGKTEAFF. The full variable domain, with the rest looked up from reference TRBV29-1 and TRBJ1-1, is SAVISQKPSRDICQRGTSLTIQCQVDSQVTMMFWYRQQPGQSLTLIATANQGSEATYESGFVIDKFPISRPNLTFSTLTVSNMSPEDSSIYLCSVERSGKTEAFFGQGTRLTVV.

This clone came up many times. In DNA, the CDR3 is TGTGCCAGCAGCCAACTCGGTGATGGCTACACCTTC. Translating it yields CASSQLGDGYTF. The V gene is TRBV3-1 (or the pseudogene TRBV3-2), the J gene TRBJ1-2, with unresolved D. CDR1 is LGHDT, CDR2 YNNKEL, per germline (reference sequence). This CDR3 is 12 amino acids long. The V and J ends lost 2 bases and 6 bases respectively, with 7 bases between them.

The gene calls are TRBV4-3 and TRBJ1-2; D gene uncertain. Germline V CDR1 and CDR2: LGHNA, YSLEER. The CDR3 is 15 residues long. The V and J ends lost 4 bases and 3 bases respectively, with 15 bases between them. The CDR3, as DNA: TGCGCCAGCAGCCCCGGGTTGAGGATGGACTATGGCTACACCTTC. Translated: CASSPGLRMDYGYTF.

The chain has TRBV29-1 and TRBJ2-3, with TRBD2 matching over 11 bases. Germline trimming cut 8 bases from V and 3 bases from J; bases unmatched to any gene: 7. Germline V gene lookup returns CDR1 SQVTM and CDR2 ANQGSEA. This CDR3 region has 14 residues. Here the CDR3 reads CSLKASGRTDTQYF. For the CDR3, the DNA is TGCAGCCTTAAAGCTAGCGGGAGGACAGATACGCAGTATTTT.

The chain recombines TRBV30 with TRBJ1-3, with D perhaps matching TRBD1 (5 bases). The V and J ends lost 2 bases and 0 bases respectively, with 8 bases between them. The CDR3 is made up of 14 amino acids. CDR1 is GTSNPN, CDR2 SVGIG, per germline (reference sequence). The CDR3 DNA reads TGTGCCTGGAGTCAGGGAAGCTCTGGAAACACCATATATTTT. It translates to CAWSQGSSGNTIYF.

The chain couples TRBV5-5 to TRBJ1-5; 7 bases map to TRBD1. With V trimmed by 3 bases and J by 6 bases, 3 bases remained unmatched. The CDR3 sequence is 13 residues long. The germline CDR1 and CDR2 sequences are SGHKS and YYEKEE (reference sequence). The CDR3 sequence: CASSWDSGQPQHF. Here the CDR3 DNA reads TGTGCCAGCAGCTGGGACAGCGGTCAGCCCCAGCATTTT.

The chain recombines TRBV28 with TRBJ2-7; D is undetermined. This CDR3 comprises 13 residues. Germline-derived CDR1 and CDR2 are MDHEN and SYDVKM. Trimming removed 5 bases from V and 1 base from J, with 9 bases in between. CDR3 bases: TGTGCCAGCAGTCTCACATCATCCTACGAGCAGTACTTC. Translated, it gives CASSLTSSYEQYF. Together with reference TRBV28 and TRBJ2-7, the CDR3 gives the full variable domain: DVKVTQSSRYLVKRTGEKVFLECVQDMDHENMFWYRQDPGLGLRLIYFSYDVKMKEKGDIPEGYSVSREKKERFSLILESASTNQTSMYLCASSLTSSYEQYFGPGTRLTVT.

The chain couples TRBV6-5 to TRBJ2-1; weak D call: TRBD2 (5 bases). Germline-derived CDR1 and CDR2 are MNHEY and SVGAGI. V lost 11 bases and J 8 bases, leaving 19 bases between the germline ends. CDR3 length: 13 residues. CDR3 region: CASLGVGSYEQFF. CDR3 in DNA: TGTGCCTCCCTCGGGGTAGGGTCATATGAGCAGTTCTTC.

This chain links TRBV4-1 with TRBJ2-1; no reliable D call. Per the germline V gene, CDR1 is MGHRA and CDR2 is YSYEKL. CDR3 length: 16 residues. V lost 0 bases and J 12 bases, leaving 21 bases between the germline ends. The CDR3 DNA reads as TGCGCCAGCAGCCAAGAGACACAGATGGGTCCAATTGGGCAGTTCTTC. As protein: CASSQETQMGPIGQFF.

V usage is TRBV27 and J usage is TRBJ1-1; weak D call: TRBD1 (5 bases). The CDR3 is made up of 15 amino acids. Trimming pared 5 bases from V and 4 bases from J, leaving 17 bases between. Germline V gene data show CDR1 as MNHEY and CDR2 as SMNVEV (reference sequence). The chain's CDR3 is CASSPRIGEVTEAFF. CDR3 nucleotide sequence: TGTGCCAGCAGTCCCAGGATAGGGGAGGTCACTGAAGCTTTCTTT.

This clone was detected once. V and J are TRBV27 and TRBJ1-1; 7 nucleotides match TRBD1. The germline gives CDR1 MNHEY, CDR2 SMNVEV (reference sequence). Trimming took 8 bases from V and 0 from J; bases not matched to a gene: 6. This CDR3 is built from 14 residues. CDR3 sequence reads: CASRDRSMNTEAFF. The CDR3 nucleotides read TGTGCCAGCCGGGACAGATCCATGAACACTGAAGCTTTCTTT.

The chain couples TRBV11-3 to TRBJ2-7; 10 bases align to TRBD1. CDR3 length: 16 amino acids. J gave up 5 bases and V 1 base, and 8 bases lay outside the gene matches. Germline V CDR1 and CDR2: SGHNT, YENEEA. The CDR3 region has the DNA TGTGCCAGCAGCTTAGGTGGGACAGGGGTTGTCGACGAGCAGTACTTC. It yields the protein CASSLGGTGVVDEQYF. The full variable domain, completed using reference TRBV11-3 and TRBJ2-7, is EAGVVQSPRYKIIEKKQPVAFWCNPISGHNTLYWYLQNLGQGPELLIRYENEEAVDDSQLPKDRFSAERLKGVDSTLKIQPAELGDSAVYLCASSLGGTGVVDEQYFGPGTRLTVT.

V gene TRBV29-1 combines with J gene TRBJ2-5, with TRBD2 matching over 12 bases. The CDR3 runs 15 residues. CDR1 is SQVTM and CDR2 is ANQGSEA in the germline V gene. V gave up 2 bases and J gave up 4 bases; unmatched junction bases: 5. The CDR3 protein is CSVELAGGLLETQYF. The CDR3 DNA is TGCAGCGTTGAACTAGCGGGGGGGCTTTTAGAGACCCAGTACTTC.

This clone was seen many times. The CDR3 DNA is TGCAGCGTCGGGGGGGCGGGTCTACACTACGAGCAGTACTTC. Translation gives CSVGGAGLHYEQYF. The chain combines TRBV29-1 with TRBJ2-7; 8 bases fit TRBD2. J gave up 3 bases and V 6 bases, and 10 bases lay outside the gene matches. CDR3 length: 14 amino acids. CDR1 SQVTM and CDR2 ANQGSEA come from the germline V gene.

This clone was detected once. The chain is built from TRBV6-5 and TRBJ2-7, with 9 bases that match TRBD1. Germline values: CDR1 MNHEY, CDR2 SVGAGI. The CDR3 contains 14 residues. Germline trimming cut 5 bases from V and 3 bases from J; bases unmatched to any gene: 5. The CDR3 spells CASSKTGGGYEQYF. The CDR3 DNA reads as TGTGCCAGCAGTAAGACAGGGGGAGGCTACGAGCAGTACTTC.

V usage is TRBV15 and J usage is TRBJ2-7; 9 bases are shared with TRBD1. CDR1 is LNHNV, CDR2 YYDKDF, per germline (reference sequence). The CDR3 length is 14 residues. The V segment lost 5 bases and the J segment 2 bases; nucleotides outside the gene matches: 4. The CDR3 loop reads CATSDRGSPYEQYF. The CDR3 DNA follows: TGTGCCACCAGCGACAGGGGGTCTCCCTACGAGCAGTACTTC.

CDR3 sequence: CASRDRVYTGELFF. CDR3 nucleotides: TGTGCCAGCAGGGACAGGGTGTACACCGGGGAGCTGTTTTTT. V gene TRBV2 combines with J gene TRBJ2-2; 8 positions match TRBD1. The CDR3 is made up of 14 amino acids. V was pared by 6 bases and J by 3 bases, with 3 bases of the junction left unmatched. Germline V gene data show CDR1 as SNHLY and CDR2 as FYNNEI.

V is TRBV4-3 and J is TRBJ1-1; D might be TRBD1 (5 bases). This CDR3 spans 15 amino acids. V was clipped by 0 bases and J by 5 bases, with 13 bases between them. CDR1 LGHNA and CDR2 YSLEER come from the germline V gene. CDR3 protein: CASSQDSGGGTEAFF. The CDR3 bases are TGCGCCAGCAGCCAAGATTCGGGGGGTGGGACTGAAGCTTTCTTT.

The CDR3 loop is CSVAPVVAYNEQFF. CDR3 in DNA: TGCAGCGTCGCCCCGGTGGTAGCCTACAATGAGCAGTTCTTC. V gene TRBV29-1 combines with J gene TRBJ2-1; D not resolved. Germline CDR1 is SQVTM and CDR2 is ANQGSEA. Trimming left V 6 bases short and J 2 bases short, with 14 bases between. This CDR3 comprises 14 residues.

The CDR3 loop reads CASSPQGQVGEKLFF. The CDR3, as DNA: TGTGCCAGCTCACCACAAGGACAGGTGGGCGAAAAACTGTTTTTT. The chain couples TRBV18 to TRBJ1-4, with 7 nucleotides matching TRBD1. The CDR3 runs 15 residues. Germline CDR1 reads KGHSH; CDR2 reads LQKENI. The ends lost 1 base at V and 8 bases at J; junction bases unmatched: 7. The entire variable domain, with the rest obtained from reference TRBV18 and TRBJ1-4, is as follows: NAGVMQNPRHLVRRRGQEARLRCSPMKGHSHVYWYRQLPEEGLKFMVYLQKENIIDESGMPKERFSAEFPKEGPSILRIQQVVRGDSAAYFCASSPQGQVGEKLFFGSGTQLSVL.

The chain has TRBV19 and TRBJ1-1; 7 bases line up with TRBD1. J was trimmed by 3 bases and V by 7 bases; bases with no gene match: 14. CDR3 length: 16 residues. Germline V lookup: CDR1 LNHDA, CDR2 SQIVND (reference sequence). The CDR3 here is CASTYFSGTVYTEAFF. DNA of the CDR3: TGTGCCAGTACTTATTTCTCCGGGACAGTTTACACTGAAGCTTTCTTT.

This chain links TRBV9 with TRBJ1-3, with 10 bases aligning to TRBD1. Germline CDR1 and CDR2: SGDLS and YYNGEE. CDR3 length: 15 residues. V dropped 3 bases and J dropped 7; count of bases not matched to a gene: 7. This CDR3 reads CASSARQGAVNTIYF. The DNA of the CDR3 is TGTGCCAGCAGCGCGAGACAGGGGGCAGTGAACACCATATATTTT.

In DNA, the CDR3 is TGTGCCAGCAGTGAAAGACAGGCCAAAAACATTCAGTACTTC. This gives the protein CASSERQAKNIQYF. V usage is TRBV2 and J usage is TRBJ2-4, with a weak D call TRBD1 (5 bases). V lost 2 bases, J lost 1 base, and 6 bases lay in between. In germline, CDR1 is SNHLY, CDR2 FYNNEI. This CDR3 comprises 14 residues.

Comments on this clone: The germline gene is not matched at one end of the junction; a read error may be the cause. CDR3 protein: CASSLAPPGAGPKHF. Written as DNA, the CDR3 is TGTGCCAGCAGCTTAGCGCCCCCTGGGGCGGGGCCCAAGCATTTT. The chain joins TRBV7-2 to TRBJ1-5; D perhaps matches TRBD1 (5 bases). Germline V CDR1 and CDR2: SGHTA, FQGNSA. The CDR3 loop spans 15 amino acids.